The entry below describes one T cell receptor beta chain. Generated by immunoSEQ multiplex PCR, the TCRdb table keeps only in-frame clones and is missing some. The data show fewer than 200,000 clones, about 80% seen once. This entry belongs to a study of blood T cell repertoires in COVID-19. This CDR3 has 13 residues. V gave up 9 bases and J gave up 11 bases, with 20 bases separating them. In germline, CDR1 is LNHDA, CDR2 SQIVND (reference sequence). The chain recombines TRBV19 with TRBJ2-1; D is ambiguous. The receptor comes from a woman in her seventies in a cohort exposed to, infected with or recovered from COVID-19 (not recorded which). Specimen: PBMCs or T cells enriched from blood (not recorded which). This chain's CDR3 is CASRGQTLNQQFF. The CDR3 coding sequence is TGTGCCAGCCGCGGTCAAACCCTAAATCAGCAGTTCTTC.